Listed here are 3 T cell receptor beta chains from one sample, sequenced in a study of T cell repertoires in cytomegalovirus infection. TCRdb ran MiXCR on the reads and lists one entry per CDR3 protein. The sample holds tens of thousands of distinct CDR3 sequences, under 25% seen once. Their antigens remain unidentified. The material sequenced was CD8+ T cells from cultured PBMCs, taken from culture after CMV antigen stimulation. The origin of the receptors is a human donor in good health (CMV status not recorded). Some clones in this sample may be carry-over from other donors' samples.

In DNA form, the CDR3 reads TGTGCCAGCAGCCAAAGGTGTCAGGTCTCCTACAATGAGCAGTTCTTC. Protein: CASSQRCQVSYNEQFF. The rearrangement links TRBV4-2 to TRBJ2-1; D unresolved. The CDR3 contains 16 residues. CDR1 and CDR2 from the germline V gene are LGHNA and YNFKEQ. V dropped 2 bases and J dropped 0 bases, with 11 bases sitting between them.

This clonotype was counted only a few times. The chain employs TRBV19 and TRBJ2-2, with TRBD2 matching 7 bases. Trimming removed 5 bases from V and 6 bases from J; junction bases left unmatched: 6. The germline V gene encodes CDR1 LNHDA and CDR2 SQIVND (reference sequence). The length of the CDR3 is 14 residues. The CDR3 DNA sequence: TGTGCCAGTAGTTACGGGGGGTGGGCCGGGGAGCTGTTTTTT. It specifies CASSYGGWAGELFF.

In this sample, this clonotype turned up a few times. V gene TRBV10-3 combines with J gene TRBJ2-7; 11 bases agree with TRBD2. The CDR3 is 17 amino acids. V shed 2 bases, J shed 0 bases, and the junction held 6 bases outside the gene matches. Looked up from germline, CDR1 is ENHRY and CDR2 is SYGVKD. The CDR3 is CAISEVTSGESSYEQYF. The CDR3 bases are TGTGCCATCAGTGAGGTGACTAGCGGGGAGAGCTCCTACGAGCAGTACTTC.